The sequence of this TCR beta chain was determined in a study of blood T cell repertoires in COVID-19. The wider study: The study drew acute and convalescent COVID-19 samples from the United States, Italy and Spain.

The CDR3 has 18 amino acids. Trimming removed 6 bases at V and 5 bases at J, with 28 bases between. CDR1 and CDR2 from the germline V gene are SEHNR and FQNEAQ (reference sequence). Authors' analysis steps: By means of reference gene primer amplification, nucleated cell counts were estimated. The data were produced by immunoSEQ multiplex PCR, yet TCRdb's version contains in-frame clones alone and is incomplete. That table supplies the V and J calls and clone size; D and trimming were determined from the DNA. The sample has roughly 440,000 clones, roughly 88% seen once; the top ten hold around an eighth. The Seattle patients, enrolled during active infection, were followed longitudinally.

The clonotype was recovered from a woman in her forties or fifties with COVID-19, enrolled during active disease. The V gene is TRBV7-9, the J gene TRBJ1-2, with D perhaps matching TRBD1 (6 bases). The sequenced sample was peripheral blood. The CDR3 region has the DNA TGTGCCAGCAGTCTCCTAACTCTGACAGGCGACCTTGGGTATGGCTACACCTTC. It yields the protein CASSLLTLTGDLGYGYTF.